What follows are 19 T cell receptor beta chains derived from one specimen sequenced in a study of cytomegalovirus exposure and HLA in healthy donors. PCR was performed using 60 Vbeta and 13 Jbeta primers. The method was immunoSEQ multiplex PCR; TCRdb's version includes in-frame clones alone and lacks a portion of them. The data contain about 260,000 clones, approximately 84% of them singletons. The sample comprised PBMCs. These receptors were collected from a woman aged 40 to 49 in good health and CMV-seropositive.

This chain uses TRBV30 with TRBJ1-1, with D possibly TRBD1 on 5 matching bases. The germline V gene has CDR1 GTSNPN and CDR2 SVGIG (reference sequence). This CDR3 has 15 amino acids. V dropped 4 bases and J dropped 0 bases, with 15 bases sitting between them. The CDR3 DNA follows: TGTGCCTGGACCAGGACATCCGCGATGAACACTGAAGCTTTCTTT. It codes for CAWTRTSAMNTEAFF.

The J gene is TRBJ2-2, the V gene TRBV7-2; D is unresolved. Trimming took 5 bases from V and 6 from J, leaving 4 bases between them. The CDR3 runs 11 residues. The germline gives CDR1 SGHTA, CDR2 FQGNSA. CDR3 bases: TGTGCCAGCAGCCCTTCCGGGGAGCTGTTTTTT. Translation gives CASSPSGELFF.

The CDR3, as DNA: TGTGCCAGCAGTGTCTGGCAGAACTCCTACAATGAGCAGTTCTTC. Translation gives CASSVWQNSYNEQFF. V gene TRBV6-1 combines with J gene TRBJ2-1; no clear D. The germline gives CDR1 MNHNS, CDR2 SASEGT. V was trimmed by 4 bases and J by 0 bases, leaving 10 bases between them. The CDR3 is 15 amino acids.

This clone was detected a few times. The rearrangement uses TRBV28 and TRBJ2-2; 10 nucleotides match TRBD1. This CDR3 has 17 amino acids. The junction had 10 bases not matched to a gene; V was cut back by 7 bases and J by 2 bases. Per germline, CDR1 MDHEN and CDR2 SYDVKM. CDR3 coding DNA: TGTGCCAGCACCAACCGACAGGGGGCGTCCAACACCGGGGAGCTGTTTTTT. Amino acids: CASTNRQGASNTGELFF.

The CDR3 nucleotides read TGCGCCAGCAGCCCGGGATGGTTGGCGGGAGGTTCCGGGGAGCTGTTTTTT. This codes for CASSPGWLAGGSGELFF. J is TRBJ2-2 and V is TRBV5-1, with 8 positions matching TRBD2. With V trimmed by 4 bases and J by 6 bases, 14 bases remained unmatched. Germline V lookup: CDR1 SGHRS, CDR2 YFSETQ. The CDR3 consists of 17 residues.

This chain uses TRBV6-4 with TRBJ1-2; D not certain. V lost 1 base to trimming and J lost 8 bases, with 17 bases between them. The CDR3 runs 15 residues. Germline V gives CDR1 MRHNA, CDR2 SNTAGT. The CDR3 reads CASSDLGGNGGGYTF. CDR3 nucleotides: TGTGCCAGCAGTGACTTGGGAGGGAATGGAGGCGGCTACACCTTC.

This chain connects TRBV28 to TRBJ1-2; TRBD1 might be the D (5 bases). Per germline, CDR1 MDHEN and CDR2 SYDVKM. Trimming pared 6 bases from V and 8 bases from J, leaving 16 bases between. This CDR3 comprises 13 residues. CDR3 sequence: CASSLDSPGGYTF. CDR3 nucleotide sequence: TGTGCCAGCAGCCTCGACAGCCCCGGAGGCTACACCTTC.

For the CDR3, the DNA is TGTGCCAGCAGCTTCGTGGGGGCGACGAACACCGGGGAGCTGTTTTTT. Residues: CASSFVGATNTGELFF. The gene calls are TRBV7-9 and TRBJ2-2; D is perhaps TRBD1 (6 bases). The CDR3 loop spans 16 amino acids. The ends were cut back, 3 bases at V and 0 bases at J, with 11 bases in the middle. Germline loops: CDR1 SEHNR, CDR2 FQNEAQ (reference sequence).

The gene calls are TRBV19 and TRBJ1-1, with 9 bases fitting TRBD1. Germline CDR1 reads LNHDA; CDR2 reads SQIVND (reference sequence). The CDR3 loop spans 16 amino acids. J gave up 4 bases and V 5 bases, and 11 bases lay outside the gene matches. This CDR3 is CASSQPGQGRGTEAFF. In DNA, the CDR3 is TGTGCCAGTAGTCAACCGGGACAGGGAAGAGGCACTGAAGCTTTCTTT.

The chain is built from TRBV6-1 and TRBJ2-6, with 7 nucleotides matching TRBD2. Germline-derived CDR1 and CDR2 are MNHNS and SASEGT. J was trimmed by 0 bases and V by 2 bases; bases with no gene match: 4. This CDR3 is built from 17 residues. In DNA form, the CDR3 reads TGTGCCAGCAGTGAAAGGCGGGGGAGCTCTGGGGCCAACGTCCTGACTTTC. It translates to CASSERRGSSGANVLTF.

This chain uses TRBV30 with TRBJ2-7; the D gene is possibly TRBD2 (6 bases). Trimming left V 0 bases short and J 4 bases short, with 13 bases between. Germline lookup yields CDR1 GTSNPN and CDR2 SVGIG (reference sequence). The CDR3 consists of 14 residues. The CDR3 DNA reads as TGTGCCTGGAGTGTAGGCGGGAAGAAGTACGAGCAGTACTTC. Its translation is CAWSVGGKKYEQYF. Looking up the rest from reference TRBV30 and TRBJ2-7 gives the full variable domain: SQTIHQWPATLVQPVGSPLSLECTVEGTSNPNLYWYRQAAGRGLQLLFYSVGIGQISSEVPQNLSASRPQDRQFILSSKKLLLSDSGFYLCAWSVGGKKYEQYFGPGTRLTVT.

Points on this clone: Relative to the germline gene, one junction end is altered; a read error may explain this. The V gene is TRBV7-7, the J gene TRBJ2-3; TRBD1 agrees at 7 bases. This CDR3 has 15 residues. CDR1 and CDR2 (germline): SSHAT, FNYEAQ (reference sequence). CDR3 bases: TGTGCTAGCAGCTTAGTTGAGGGGGCTATAGATACGCAGTATTTT. It encodes CASSLVEGAIDTQYF.

The gene calls are TRBV6-1 and TRBJ2-7; 7 nucleotides agree with TRBD1. Germline V gives CDR1 MNHNS, CDR2 SASEGT. The CDR3 runs to 15 residues. The V and J ends lost 3 bases and 5 bases, in that order; junction bases with no gene match: 10. Written as DNA, the CDR3 is TGTGCCAGCAGTGACTCAGGGGGTGGCGGCGACGAGCAGTACTTC. Its translation is CASSDSGGGGDEQYF.

This sequence joins TRBV18 and TRBJ2-1; D is ambiguous. Germline loops: CDR1 KGHSH, CDR2 LQKENI. There are 13 residues in the CDR3. The ends were cut back, 0 bases at V and 6 bases at J, with 6 bases in the middle. CDR3 region: CASSPPPSNEQFF. The DNA for the CDR3 is TGTGCCAGCTCACCACCTCCTAGCAATGAGCAGTTCTTC. Using reference TRBV18 and TRBJ2-1 for the parts outside the CDR3, the full variable domain is NAGVMQNPRHLVRRRGQEARLRCSPMKGHSHVYWYRQLPEEGLKFMVYLQKENIIDESGMPKERFSAEFPKEGPSILRIQQVVRGDSAAYFCASSPPPSNEQFFGPGTRLTVL.

This chain uses TRBV5-5 with TRBJ1-5, with 9 bases identical to TRBD1. Germline loops: CDR1 SGHKS, CDR2 YYEKEE (reference sequence). With 4 bases clipped from V and 5 bases from J, the junction kept 16 bases outside the gene matches. CDR3 size: 18 residues. DNA of the CDR3: TGTGCCAGCAGCCACTTGGGCCCCGGACAGGGGTTAGATCAGCCCCAGCATTTT. Amino acid sequence: CASSHLGPGQGLDQPQHF.

The chain has TRBV10-2 and TRBJ2-7, with 11 bases that match TRBD2. The CDR3 extends over 17 amino acids. Losses at the gene ends were 5 bases for V and 2 bases for J; bases not matched to a gene: 11. In germline, CDR1 is WSHSY, CDR2 SAAADI. CDR3 region: CASSQPGLAELTYEQYF. The CDR3 DNA reads as TGCGCCAGCAGTCAACCGGGACTAGCGGAACTTACCTACGAGCAGTACTTC.

This clone has only one observation. V is TRBV5-1 and J is TRBJ1-2, with 7 bases matching TRBD1. Looked up from germline, CDR1 is SGHRS and CDR2 is YFSETQ. The CDR3 is made up of 16 amino acids. The J segment lost 4 bases and the V segment lost 3 bases, leaving 12 bases of the junction unmatched. CDR3 DNA sequence: TGCGCCAGCAGCTCGCGCCTAACAGGGGCGACCTATGGCTACACCTTC. Translating gives CASSSRLTGATYGYTF.

The V gene is TRBV30, the J gene TRBJ2-3, with D uncertain. The V gene's germline CDR1 is GTSNPN and CDR2 SVGIG (reference sequence). V was cut by 0 bases and J by 4 bases, with 5 bases left in between. The CDR3 is 12 residues long. This CDR3 reads CAWSVLPDTQYF. The CDR3 nucleotides read TGTGCCTGGAGTGTACTCCCAGATACGCAGTATTTT.

The chain employs TRBV19 and TRBJ2-2, with D perhaps matching TRBD1 (5 bases). V was pared by 5 bases and J by 7 bases, with 11 bases between. The germline V gene encodes CDR1 LNHDA and CDR2 SQIVND (reference sequence). The CDR3 is 13 amino acids. The CDR3 sequence is CASSLQGFGELFF. The CDR3 coding sequence is TGTGCCAGTAGTCTCCAGGGTTTCGGGGAGCTGTTTTTT.